These T cell receptor beta chains were read from a single sample in a study of blood T cell repertoires in COVID-19. Clones were sequenced by immunoSEQ multiplex PCR, and TCRdb holds only the in-frame ones, with some missing. The sample lists roughly 500,000 clones; around 89% were seen once. The sample consisted of PBMCs or T cells enriched from blood (not recorded which). These receptor sequences come from a woman aged 40-49 years who had recovered from COVID-19. Each CDR3 is given with its conserved first and last residue. A D gene is named only where the DNA matches it firmly. Clone size is shown for a subset of rows, as once, few, many or a class of expanded clone.

NA,TRBV7-6,NA,TRBJ2-3,TGTGCCAGCAGCTCTCACAAGATAAATACGCAGTATTTT,CASSSHKINTQYF
TRBD1,TRBV5-4,NA,TRBJ1-6,TGTGCCAGCAGCCCCGACAGGGGTGGTCCACCCCTCCACTTT,CASSPDRGGPPLHF
NA,TRBV2,NA,TRBJ2-1,TGTGCCAGCATGGTCGATGGGGGCCTCTACAATGAGCAGTTCTTC,CASMVDGGLYNEQFF
TRBD1,TRBV30,NA,TRBJ1-2,TGTGCCTGGGGGGGACAGGGGAATGAAGGCTACACCTTC,CAWGGQGNEGYTF
NA,TRBV7-9,once,TRBJ1-1,TGTGCCAGCAGCTCATACGGGGGAGAACTTGAAGCTTTCTTT,CASSSYGGELEAFF
NA,TRBV6-7,NA,TRBJ1-4,TGTGCCAGCAGAACGAAACTGACAGCGGGGGATGAAAAACTGTTTTTT,CASRTKLTAGDEKLFF
TRBD1,TRBV19,NA,TRBJ1-5,TGTGCCAGTAACAGGGGAACTGAGCCCCAGCATTTT,CASNRGTEPQHF
TRBD1,TRBV6-5,NA,TRBJ2-2,TGTGCCAGCAGTAGGGACAGTTACACCGGGGAGCTGTTTTTT,CASSRDSYTGELFF
NA,TRBV3-1/TRBV3-2,NA,TRBJ2-7,TGTGCCAGCAGCCAAGATGTTCTAGAAGTCTGCTCCGGCGAGCAGTACTTC,CASSQDVLEVCSGEQYF
TRBD2,TRBV11-2,NA,TRBJ2-5,TGTGCCAGCAGCTTCGCCTGGACTAGCGGGAGTGAAGGGGAGACCCAGTACTTC,CASSFAWTSGSEGETQYF
NA,TRBV29-1,NA,TRBJ2-2,TGCAGCGTTGTTCTGGACAGGAACACCGGGGAGCTGTTTTTT,CSVVLDRNTGELFF
NA,TRBV9,NA,TRBJ2-2,TGTGCCAGCAGCTACCGGGTCTCCGGGGAGCTGTTTTTT,CASSYRVSGELFF
NA,TRBV6-4,NA,TRBJ1-1,TGTGCCAGCAGTGACTCTGGGAGGTTGAACACTGAAGCTTTCTTT,CASSDSGRLNTEAFF
NA,TRBV27,NA,TRBJ2-1,TGTGCCAGCAGTTTATCGTATGGGGGGAACTCCTACAATGAGCAGTTCTTC,CASSLSYGGNSYNEQFF
NA,TRBV7-6,NA,TRBJ1-1,TGTGCCAGCAGCGCCGGGGGTGTGGGGACTGAAGCTTTCTTT,CASSAGGVGTEAFF
TRBD1,TRBV5-1,NA,TRBJ1-1,TGCGCCAGCAGCACCCCCGGGACAGCCAACACTGAAGCTTTCTTT,CASSTPGTANTEAFF
TRBD2,TRBV5-4,NA,TRBJ2-1,TGTGCCAGCGCCAAGGGTGCCGGGACTAGACCATTCTCCTACAATGAGCAGTTCTTC,CASAKGAGTRPFSYNEQFF
NA,TRBV5-1,NA,TRBJ2-5,TGCGCCAGCAGCTCGTTCCCCCCGCTAGGAGGCGGGGAGACCCAGTACTTC,CASSSFPPLGGGETQYF
NA,TRBV6-2/TRBV6-3,NA,TRBJ2-7,TGTGCCAGCAGTTACGGGGGGGGCCTCTACGAGCAGTACTTC,CASSYGGGLYEQYF
NA,TRBV6-5,NA,TRBJ1-2,TGTGCCAGCAGTTTGATGGCCCAGGGGACCTATGGCTACACCTTC,CASSLMAQGTYGYTF
TRBD2,TRBV2,few,TRBJ2-1,TGTGCCAGCAGTGAAGCACGGGCTAGCGGGAGGCACAATGAGCAGTTCTTC,CASSEARASGRHNEQFF
TRBD1,TRBV6-5,NA,TRBJ2-4,TGTGCCAGCAGTTTTAACAGGGGGCCCAAAAACATTCAGTACTTC,CASSFNRGPKNIQYF
TRBD2,TRBV18,NA,TRBJ2-5,TGTGCCAGCTCACCGGGGTCTAGCGGTGTGAAAGAGACCCAGTACTTC,CASSPGSSGVKETQYF
NA,TRBV6-5,NA,TRBJ2-1,TGTGCCAGCAGTTACTGGGACACCACCTACAATGAGCAGTTCTTC,CASSYWDTTYNEQFF
NA,TRBV11-3,NA,TRBJ1-5,TGTGCCAGCAGCTTAGATCTTTATCAGCCCCAGCATTTT,CASSLDLYQPQHF
NA,TRBV7-6,few,TRBJ2-1,TGTGCCAGCAGCTTAGGAGTAGGGGACTTCATCGATGAGCAGTTCTTC,CASSLGVGDFIDEQFF
TRBD1,TRBV24-1,NA,TRBJ1-2,TGTGCCACCAGTGGGAGGGACAGGCGCGGTGGCTACACCTTC,CATSGRDRRGGYTF
TRBD1,TRBV10-2,NA,TRBJ1-6,TGCGCCAGCAGGGTACCGGGACAGAGAAATTCACCCCTCCACTTT,CASRVPGQRNSPLHF
NA,TRBV9,NA,TRBJ1-1,TGTGCCAGCAGCCCCGGCAGGAAGGACACTGAAGCTTTCTTT,CASSPGRKDTEAFF
TRBD1,TRBV6-5,NA,TRBJ1-6,TGTGCCAGCAGTCGACAGGGGGCGATTAATTCACCCCTCCACTTT,CASSRQGAINSPLHF
TRBD2,TRBV5-4,NA,TRBJ2-3,TGTGCCAGCAGCCCCCCCGGGATAGCGGGACTTGGAGGGACCACAGATACGCAGTATTTT,CASSPPGIAGLGGTTDTQYF
TRBD1,TRBV19,once,TRBJ1-5,TGTGCCAGCCAACGGGACAGGGGCATTCAGCCCCAGCATTTT,CASQRDRGIQPQHF
TRBD2,TRBV3-1/TRBV3-2,NA,TRBJ2-3,TGTGCCAGCAGTGTGTCTAGCGGTAGCACAGATACGCAGTATTTT,CASSVSSGSTDTQYF
NA,TRBV19,once,TRBJ2-7,TGTGCCAGTAGTATAGTGGGACTGAGCACTGACGAGCAGTACTTC,CASSIVGLSTDEQYF
TRBD2,TRBV25-1,NA,TRBJ2-5,TGTGCCAGCAGTGAATGGACTAGCGGGATACTAAAAGAGACCCAGTACTTC,CASSEWTSGILKETQYF
TRBD1,TRBV7-2,NA,TRBJ1-5,TGTGCCAGCAGCTCAGGACAGGGGGGACAGCCCCAGCATTTT,CASSSGQGGQPQHF
TRBD2,TRBV7-2,NA,TRBJ2-7,TGTGCCAGCAGCCTTAGTAGGTACGGGACTAGCGGGAGTGTCTACGAGCAGTACTTC,CASSLSRYGTSGSVYEQYF
NA,TRBV20-1,NA,TRBJ1-2,TGCAGTGCAAGTACGGGAGAAATCTATGGCTACACCTTC,CSASTGEIYGYTF
NA,TRBV7-9,NA,TRBJ1-6,TGTGCCAGCAGCCGCGACGGAGGGCCAGTTTCACCCCTCCACTTT,CASSRDGGPVSPLHF
NA,TRBV10-2,NA,TRBJ1-1,TGCGCCAGCAGTGCCGGGTCGGTAGAAGCTTTCTTT,CASSAGSVEAFF
NA,TRBV9,once,TRBJ1-6,TGTGCCAGCAGGGCCGCTTATAATTCACCCCTCCACTTT,CASRAAYNSPLHF
NA,TRBV12-3/TRBV12-4,NA,TRBJ1-1,TGTGCCAGCAGTTTAGTGAGCGAAGAAGCTTTCTTT,CASSLVSEEAFF
TRBD2,TRBV15,once,TRBJ2-5,TGTGCCACCAGCAGAGATCTTCTAGCGGGATCCCCAGAGACCCAGTACTTC,CATSRDLLAGSPETQYF
NA,TRBV28,NA,TRBJ1-3,TGTGCCAGCACCAACAGGGAGACTGGAAACACCATATATTTT,CASTNRETGNTIYF
NA,TRBV29-1,NA,TRBJ2-5,TGCAGCGTTTTAAGACTAGGGGAGACCCAGTACTTC,CSVLRLGETQYF
NA,TRBV30,NA,TRBJ2-5,TGTGCCTGGAGTGTACTCAGGGATTTGAGAGAGACCCAGTACTTC,CAWSVLRDLRETQYF
TRBD2,TRBV6-5,NA,TRBJ2-1,TGTGCCAGCAGTCGCGGGACTATTAGCTACAATGAGCAGTTCTTC,CASSRGTISYNEQFF
NA,TRBV20-1,NA,TRBJ1-2,TGCAGTGCTAGTACTCAGGGAATGCGAGGCTACACCTTC,CSASTQGMRGYTF
TRBD2,TRBV4-3,NA,TRBJ2-7,TGCGCCAGCAGCCAAGGTAGCGGGTCCTACGAGCAGTACTTC,CASSQGSGSYEQYF
NA,TRBV19,NA,TRBJ1-4,TGTGCCAGTACTGTCTCCAGGGTCGGAGAAAAACTGTTTTTT,CASTVSRVGEKLFF
NA,TRBV11-2,NA,TRBJ2-1,TGTGCCAGCAGCGCCGAGGGGGCGGGAGGACCTTACAATGAGCAGTTCTTC,CASSAEGAGGPYNEQFF
NA,TRBV5-5,NA,TRBJ2-7,TGTGCCAGCAGCCCGGGACTTACCTACGAGCAGTACTTC,CASSPGLTYEQYF
NA,TRBV7-8,NA,TRBJ1-2,TGTGCCAGCAGCTCTCAGGGGAACAACTATGGCTACACCTTC,CASSSQGNNYGYTF
NA,TRBV29-1,NA,TRBJ2-2,TGCAGCGTTCCGAGAGGAGGCCTGATGAACACCGGGGAGCTGTTTTTT,CSVPRGGLMNTGELFF
TRBD1,TRBV30,once,TRBJ1-1,TGTGCCAGATCCGCGGGACAGATGAACACTGAAGCTTTCTTT,CARSAGQMNTEAFF
NA,TRBV7-8,NA,TRBJ2-3,TGTGCCAGCAGCTCCAGACTTCACAACACAGATACGCAGTATTTT,CASSSRLHNTDTQYF
TRBD1,TRBV24-1,NA,TRBJ2-7,TGTGCCACCAGTGATGTGACAGGGGAACACTACGAGCAGTACTTC,CATSDVTGEHYEQYF